These T cell receptor beta chains were read from a single sample in a study of radiotherapy plus CTLA-4 blockade in lung cancer. Sequencing was performed with immunoSEQ multiplex PCR; in TCRdb, only in-frame clones are kept and a portion is missing. Altogether over 100,000 clones are present, roughly 80% being singletons, with the ten largest covering about 3.5%. The sequencing used peripheral blood, collected from a patient treated with radiotherapy plus ipilimumab. The receptors come from a human donor with non-small cell lung cancer that progressed on radiotherapy plus ipilimumab. Some clones in this sample may be carry-over from other donors' samples. The CDR3 runs from the conserved cysteine through the conserved F or W. D genes are given only for firm matches. Clone size is stated in some rows and not others, as once, few, many or a class when expanded.

.	TRBV14	TRBJ2-6	.	CASSQVGESGANVLTF	TGTGCCAGCAGCCAAGTCGGGGAGTCTGGGGCCAACGTCCTGACTTTC
.	TRBV9	TRBJ1-6	.	CASSVRPGRSPLHF	TGTGCCAGCAGCGTCCGGCCAGGGCGTTCACCCCTCCACTTT
.	TRBV7-6	TRBJ1-2	.	CASSPGLNYGYTF	TGTGCCAGCAGCCCGGGTCTCAACTATGGCTACACCTTC
TRBD2	TRBV5-1	TRBJ2-5	.	CASSLVSSGGDSETQYF	TGCGCCAGCAGCTTGGTATCTAGCGGGGGGGATTCCGAGACCCAGTACTTC
.	TRBV6-6	TRBJ1-1	.	CASSYSNSGTEAFF	TGTGCCAGCAGTTACTCGAACAGTGGGACTGAAGCTTTCTTT
TRBD2	TRBV27	TRBJ2-5	.	CASSLSGGAGLGETQYF	TGTGCCAGCAGTCTATCGGGAGGTGCGGGGCTGGGGGAGACCCAGTACTTC
.	TRBV5-6	TRBJ2-1	.	CASSLIGGSESYNEQFF	TGTGCCAGCAGCTTGATTGGGGGTTCCGAGTCCTACAATGAGCAGTTCTTC
.	TRBV11-2	TRBJ1-4	.	CASSPTGYTTNEKLFF	TGTGCCAGCAGCCCCACAGGGTATACAACTAATGAAAAACTGTTTTTT
.	TRBV21-1	TRBJ2-7	.	CASSKVRTPVAYEQYF	TGTGCCAGCAGCAAAGTAAGGACACCTGTGGCCTACGAGCAGTACTTC
.	TRBV7-3	TRBJ2-5	once	CASSLSGAEETQYF	TGTGCCAGCAGCTTAAGCGGGGCTGAAGAGACCCAGTACTTC
TRBD1	TRBV15	TRBJ2-3	.	CATSRRRTGSTDTQYF	TGTGCCACCAGCCGGCGAAGGACAGGGAGCACAGATACGCAGTATTTT
TRBD1	TRBV6-1	TRBJ1-2	.	CASSGNSDRAFTF	TGTGCCAGCAGTGGAAACTCGGACAGGGCATTCACCTTC
TRBD1	TRBV7-9	TRBJ2-1	.	CASSYEGADEQFF	TGTGCCAGCAGCTATGAGGGGGCGGATGAGCAGTTCTTC
TRBD1	TRBV5-1	TRBJ2-7	.	CASSLDGQGYDEQYF	TGCGCCAGCAGCTTGGACGGACAGGGGTACGACGAGCAGTACTTC
.	TRBV28	TRBJ2-7	.	CASSFSGTGNSYEQYF	TGTGCCAGCAGTTTTAGTGGGACGGGCAACTCCTACGAGCAGTACTTC
.	TRBV30	TRBJ1-6	.	CAWSVWVSPLHF	TGTGCCTGGAGTGTATGGGTTTCACCCCTCCACTTT
TRBD1	TRBV14	TRBJ1-1	.	CASSQQGGMNTEAFF	TGTGCCAGCAGCCAACAGGGGGGAATGAACACTGAAGCTTTCTTT
.	TRBV6-4	TRBJ2-2	medium-sized	CASSDSKETGELFF	TGTGCCAGCAGTGACTCTAAAGAAACCGGGGAGCTGTTTTTT
.	TRBV7-2	TRBJ1-2	.	CASSPYRSTITGYTF	TGTGCCAGCAGCCCTTACAGGAGTACGATTACAGGCTACACCTTC
TRBD1	TRBV7-9	TRBJ2-7	few	CASSIRDSSYEQYF	TGTGCCAGCAGCATTAGGGACAGCAGCTACGAGCAGTACTTC
.	TRBV7-6	TRBJ2-2	.	CASSLARQGYYGTGELFF	TGTGCCAGCAGCTTAGCGCGGCAGGGGTATTATGGCACCGGGGAGCTGTTTTTT
.	TRBV10-3	TRBJ1-2	.	CAISDMGSGYTF	TGTGCCATCAGTGATATGGGTTCTGGCTACACCTTC
.	TRBV5-1	TRBJ1-5	.	CASSPNPENQPQHF	TGCGCCAGCAGCCCCAACCCTGAAAATCAGCCCCAGCATTTT
.	TRBV6-5	TRBJ2-1	.	CASSVDQGRNEQFF	TGTGCCAGCAGTGTCGACCAGGGTAGGAATGAGCAGTTCTTC
.	TRBV11-2	TRBJ2-5	.	CASSLDGRAETQYF	TGTGCCAGCAGCTTAGATGGCAGGGCGGAGACCCAGTACTTC
.	TRBV5-1	TRBJ2-2	few	CASSLSTVSTGELFF	TGCGCCAGCAGCTTGTCGACGGTGAGCACCGGGGAGCTGTTTTTT
.	TRBV5-4	TRBJ1-1	.	CASSLWPLITHTEAFF	TGTGCCAGCAGCTTGTGGCCACTCATAACCCACACTGAAGCTTTCTTT
.	TRBV9	TRBJ2-1	.	CASQLGESSYNEQFF	TGTGCCAGCCAGTTGGGGGAGAGCTCCTACAATGAGCAGTTCTTC
.	TRBV27	TRBJ2-2	few	CASSTGELFF	TGTGCCAGCTCGACCGGGGAGCTGTTTTTT
TRBD1	TRBV27	TRBJ1-6	.	CASSFFPEGARNSPLHF	TGTGCCAGCAGTTTTTTCCCGGAGGGGGCCCGGAATTCACCCCTCCACTTT
.	TRBV2	TRBJ2-3	.	CASVEGDTQYF	TGTGCCAGCGTTGAGGGGGATACGCAGTATTTT
.	TRBV9	TRBJ2-1	.	CASSPSGHISYNEQFF	TGTGCCAGCAGCCCTTCGGGACACATCTCCTACAATGAGCAGTTCTTC
.	TRBV9	TRBJ2-1	once	CASSPTTYNEQFF	TGTGCCAGCAGCCCCACGACCTACAATGAGCAGTTCTTC
.	TRBV15	TRBJ2-3	.	CATSRVGGGTDTQYF	TGTGCCACCAGCAGAGTTGGCGGGGGCACAGATACGCAGTATTTT
.	TRBV7-8	TRBJ2-3	few	CASSLIGDTQYF	TGTGCCAGCAGCTTAATAGGAGATACGCAGTATTTT